The T cell receptor beta chain described here comes from a study of tumor-infiltrating lymphocytes in primary liver carcinoma. Germline V gene lookup returns CDR1 SGHAT and CDR2 FQDESV (reference sequence). V lost 5 bases and J lost 0, with 14 bases in between. The CDR3 is 16 residues long. From unsorted bulk tissue weighing roughly 17-31 mg, DNA and RNA were co-extracted. This clonotype was observed at least ten times. TCR beta cDNA was reverse-transcribed from about 0.45 ug of total RNA. The reaction used a constant-region primer and ProtoScript II reverse transcriptase. Three nested multiplex PCR rounds of slightly modified ARM-PCR generated TCR beta libraries. It was with TRBV1-TRBV30 forward primers and a C-beta reverse primer that the first two PCR rounds were run, at about 10 cycles each. TCRdb independently ran MiXCR on the multiplex PCR reads; one entry per CDR3 protein. The sample has approximately 80,000 distinct CDR3 sequences, 65% to 75% seen once.

What was sequenced was tumor-adjacent normal liver tissue. The chain employs TRBV11-1 and TRBJ2-1; no definite D call. This sequence originates from a man in his forties or fifties with primary liver carcinoma and hepatitis B virus infection. CDR3 in amino acids: CASSPRVADSYNEQFF. CDR3 DNA: TGTGCCAGCAGCCCCCGGGTGGCGGACTCCTACAATGAGCAGTTCTTC.